Given below is one T cell receptor beta chain in context. Libraries were prepared by immunoSEQ multiplex PCR; TCRdb keeps only in-frame clonotypes and omits some of them. This table holds some 80,000 clones, over 85% found once. The germline V gene has CDR1 ENHRY and CDR2 SYGVKD. This CDR3 has 15 residues. V trimming: 10 bases; J trimming: 3 bases; junction bases outside the gene matches: 10. The data were taken from a study of OX40 agonist ivuxolimab in advanced cancers. Across the study: The study treated patients with ivuxolimab, an agonistic anti-OX40 (CD134) antibody.

The sample in question was CD4+ or CD8+ T cells sorted from blood, obtained in a trial of the OX40 agonist ivuxolimab. The sequence was collected from an adult with an advanced solid tumor such as melanoma, head and neck, liver or kidney cancer. V gene TRBV10-3 combines with J gene TRBJ2-1, with 9 positions matching TRBD2. For the CDR3, the DNA is TGTGCCACCTCGTTAGCGGGAGTTGACTACAATGAGCAGTTCTTC. Its protein is CATSLAGVDYNEQFF.